These 8 T cell receptor beta chains originate from one sample sequenced in a study of blood T cells in healthy people across ages. Next came a second PCR, run for roughly 6 to 11 cycles, which used a sample-barcoded 5' primer along with a J-beta primer mix. TCRdb called the 5' RACE reads again in MiXCR, with one record for every CDR3 protein. Of 450,000 to 700,000 distinct CDR3 sequences listed, roughly a quarter are singletons. Sequenced material: blood. The receptors derive from a woman aged 70 to 79 in good health.

This clonotype was counted only a few times. This rearrangement joins TRBV7-3 to TRBJ2-5, with unresolved D. The J call may not be correct, given that the DNA end is closer to TRBJ2-1. This CDR3 comprises 14 residues. Germline V CDR1 and CDR2: SGHTA, FQGTGA. In DNA, the CDR3 is TGTGCCAGCACCCCTACTTCGATGGGTGGGGAGCAGTTCTTC. Translated, it gives CASTPTSMGGEQFF.

This clonotype has a handful of counts. The chain joins TRBV5-1 to TRBJ1-1; D might be TRBD1 (5 bases). V was clipped by 1 base and J by 7 bases, with 14 bases between them. The germline V gene has CDR1 SGHRS and CDR2 YFSETQ. CDR3 length: 14 residues. The CDR3 loop reads CASSLSRQSNEAFF. Here the CDR3 DNA reads TGCGCCAGCAGCTTGTCTCGACAGTCGAATGAAGCTTTCTTT.

The DNA for the CDR3 is TGTGCCAGCAGCCGCCGTCGTCAGGAGAAGACTGAAGCTTTCTTT. Translation: CASSRRRQEKTEAFF. The chain uses TRBV6-5 and TRBJ1-1; D is unresolved. V lost 6 bases and J 5 bases, leaving 19 bases between the germline ends. Looked up from germline, CDR1 is MNHEY and CDR2 is SVGAGI. The CDR3 is 15 amino acids.

This clonotype is a singleton in its sample. J is TRBJ2-4 and V is TRBV4-2; TRBD2 might be the D (5 bases). V was trimmed by 5 bases and J by 1 base, leaving 15 bases between them. Germline values: CDR1 LGHNA, CDR2 YNFKEQ. The CDR3 covers 16 residues. The chain's CDR3 is CASSLEELGAKNIQYF. The CDR3 DNA follows: TGTGCCAGCAGCTTGGAGGAGCTGGGGGCCAAAAACATTCAGTACTTC.

This clonotype was seen only a few times. The junction shows a germline mismatch at one end, possibly a read error. The chain combines TRBV5-1 with TRBJ2-5; D remains unclear. The CDR3 has 14 amino acids. Germline V lookup: CDR1 SGHRS, CDR2 YFSETQ. The CDR3 region has the DNA TGCGCCAGCAGCTTGGGATCCGCCCAAGAGTCCCAGTACTTC. Amino acid sequence: CASSLGSAQESQYF.

The CDR3 DNA reads TGCGCCAGCAGCCAATACCGGGGGGCCGGCACAGATACGCAGTATTTT. Protein product: CASSQYRGAGTDTQYF. The rearrangement joins TRBV4-1 to TRBJ2-3; tentative D call: TRBD2 (7 bases). This CDR3 comprises 16 residues. The V gene lost 2 bases and the J gene lost 1 base, with 13 bases spanning the gap. Germline CDR1 reads MGHRA; CDR2 reads YSYEKL.

Turning to this clonotype: A much larger clone is a single base away; this may be a read error. The chain recombines TRBV20-1 with TRBJ2-3; 11 bases are shared with TRBD2. Germline V lookup: CDR1 DFQATT, CDR2 SNEGSKA (reference sequence). The CDR3 has 15 residues. The CDR3 sequence: CSAPHSGGASDTRYF. Here the CDR3 DNA reads TGCAGTGCTCCACATAGCGGGGGGGCCTCAGATACGCGGTATTTT.

This clonotype has a handful of counts. The J gene is TRBJ2-2, the V gene TRBV7-3; 8 bases match TRBD2. Trimming took 3 bases from V and 6 from J; bases not matched to a gene: 6. Germline V CDR1 and CDR2: SGHTA, FQGTGA. This CDR3 contains 15 residues. CDR3 residues: CASSLASGGSGELFF. The CDR3 DNA sequence: TGTGCCAGCAGCTTGGCAAGCGGGGGATCCGGGGAGCTGTTTTTT.